What follows is one T cell receptor beta chain and its context. What it recognizes is unknown. The authors ran unsorted PBMC replicate PCRs on around 320 ng DNA, 30,000 or so T cell genomes. Measured with immunoSEQ multiplex PCR; TCRdb has only the in-frame clones, and not every one. The sample contains 400,000 to 500,000 clones, roughly 85% of which appear only once. V dropped 4 bases and J dropped 3; count of bases not matched to a gene: 8. This CDR3 has 16 amino acids. Germline loops: CDR1 SEHNR, CDR2 FQNEAQ (reference sequence). This sample is drawn from a study of shared clonotypes between healthy human individuals. Recent vaccinations or acute infections were absent in the healthy HIV-negative adult donors. Everyone who donated was a Caucasian adult who lived in Nashville, Tennessee. Overall study results and limits: It was expected that sequencing depth would affect clonotype sharing among donors.

This TCR derives from a woman aged 40-49 years in good health. Some clones in this sample may be carry-over from other donors' samples. The sequencing sample was made of PBMCs. The chain has TRBV7-9 and TRBJ2-3, with TRBD2 matching over 9 bases. CDR3 sequence: CASSSGGLAVTDTQYF. As DNA, the CDR3 is TGTGCCAGCAGCTCGGGGGGACTAGCTGTAACAGATACGCAGTATTTT. The complete variable domain, with remaining parts taken from reference TRBV7-9 and TRBJ2-3, reads DTGVSQNPRHKITKRGQNVTFRCDPISEHNRLYWYRQTLGQGPEFLTYFQNEAQLEKSRLLSDRFSAERPKGSFSTLEIQRTEQGDSAMYLCASSSGGLAVTDTQYFGPGTRLTVL.